The present TCR beta chain was sequenced within a study of T-cell memory formation after mild COVID-19. Study at large: TCR clusters were largely donor specific. Study outcomes and limitations: Later expanders leaned CD4+, whereas clones that contracted between day 15 and 85 were balanced CD4/CD8. Pre-infection memory held some responding clones, suggesting pre-existing cross-reactive T cells responded.

V dropped 3 bases and J dropped 4 bases, with 18 bases sitting between them. The CDR3 contains 16 residues. This clonotype was detected a few times. Its cognate antigen is unknown. Constant-segment primers served in 5'RACE that generated TCR alpha and TCR beta cDNA libraries bearing sample barcodes and UMIs. TCRdb redid the calling of the 5' RACE reads with MiXCR, one entry per CDR3 protein. The sample contains fewer than 650,000 distinct CDR3 sequences, around 15% of which appear only once. This chain joins TRBV12-3 or TRBV12-4 and TRBJ2-5; D is perhaps TRBD1 or TRBD2 (7 bases each). This TCR came from an adult woman who had mild COVID-19 (a few samples of this study predate the infection). Cell type and time point are not known. The specimen sequenced was PBMCs or a T cell subset sorted from them (not recorded which). CDR3 DNA: TGTGCCAGCAGTTTTAGGCCAGGGGGGGGCCGAGAGACCCAGTACTTC. Translating it yields CASSFRPGGGRETQYF.